This TCR beta chain was identified during a study of cytomegalovirus exposure and HLA in healthy donors. General observations from the study: Later analysis found that TCR beta chains associated with HLA were more clonally expanded than other, equally common chains.

Turning to this clone: Its antigen remains unidentified.

PCR employed 60 Vbeta and 13 Jbeta primers. Produced via immunoSEQ multiplex PCR; TCRdb's table is partial and in-frame only. The sample lists around 99,000 clones, around 77% seen once, with under 5% in the top ten. This TCR came from a male donor in good health and CMV-seronegative. The sequenced sample was PBMCs.

The CDR3 spells CASSIASGEQETQYF. The CDR3 nucleotides read TGTGCCAGTAGTATTGCTAGCGGGGAACAAGAGACCCAGTACTTC. J is TRBJ2-5 and V is TRBV19; 9 positions agree with TRBD2. CDR3 size: 15 residues. Trimming removed 3 bases from V and 2 bases from J; junction bases left unmatched: 4. The V gene's germline CDR1 is LNHDA and CDR2 SQIVND (reference sequence).